This T cell receptor beta chain was obtained from a study of blood T cell dynamics during melanoma immunotherapy. The assay was immunoSEQ multiplex PCR, and TCRdb's table has in-frame clones only and misses some. The data show about 19,000 clones, roughly nine tenths seen once. The CDR3 is 16 residues long. The germline V gene has CDR1 LNHDA and CDR2 SQIVND (reference sequence). V was cut by 4 bases and J by 2 bases, with 16 bases left in between. Indicated time point: week 3, after first cycle of checkpoint inhibitor. Sampling occurred pretreatment (T0) and at week 3 (W3), after cycle one of checkpoint blockade.

The TCR was taken from a human donor with melanoma. V gene TRBV19 combines with J gene TRBJ2-3; maybe TRBD1 (6 bases). The material was blood, obtained from a patient treated with checkpoint blockade. CDR3 sequence: CASSSQTGSITDTQYF. CDR3 coding DNA: TGTGCCAGTAGTAGCCAAACAGGGAGTATCACAGATACGCAGTATTTT.